The clone carrying this TCR beta chain was recorded many times. This sample stems from a study of metastatic and nonmetastatic thyroid tumors. The wider study: Repertoire data that came from the blood and tumor or nodule tissue of malignant and benign thyroid patients were compared.

Prior to thyroid surgery, none of the patients had received any treatment. Trimming stripped 6 bases from V and 5 bases from J, with 16 bases between. This CDR3 has 14 amino acids. CDR1 and CDR2 from the germline V gene are KGHSH and LQKENI. In the study's own analysis: A distant-metastasis classifier for papillary thyroid cancer was built using CDR3 differences across clinicopathological groups. TCRdb re-clonotyped the PCR reads via MiXCR. TCRdb, rather than the study authors, made the V and J calls. The top ten clones hold approximately 6.2% of a sample with some 21,000 clones, less than 15% of them seen once.

Sequencing was done on a sample of blood. The receptor comes from a male donor with papillary thyroid cancer or a benign thyroid nodule (not recorded which). Some clones in this sample may be carry-over from other donors' samples. The rearrangement uses TRBV18 and TRBJ1-1, with D maybe TRBD1 (5 bases). CDR3: CASSPGPGGTEAFF. CDR3 in DNA: TGTGCCAGCTCCCCAGGTCCGGGGGGGACTGAAGCTTTCTTT.